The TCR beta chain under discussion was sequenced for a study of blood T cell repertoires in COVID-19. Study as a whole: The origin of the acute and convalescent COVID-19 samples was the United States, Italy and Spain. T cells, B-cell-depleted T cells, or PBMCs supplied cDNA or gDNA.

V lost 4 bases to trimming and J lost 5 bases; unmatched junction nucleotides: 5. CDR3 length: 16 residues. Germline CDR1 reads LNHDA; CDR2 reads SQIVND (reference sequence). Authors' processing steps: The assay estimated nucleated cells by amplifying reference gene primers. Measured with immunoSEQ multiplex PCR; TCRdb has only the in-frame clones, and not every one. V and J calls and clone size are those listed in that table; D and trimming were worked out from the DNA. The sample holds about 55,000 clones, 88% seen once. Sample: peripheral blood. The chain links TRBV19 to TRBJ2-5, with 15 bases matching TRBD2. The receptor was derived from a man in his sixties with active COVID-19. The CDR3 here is CASSTGLAGGSETQYF. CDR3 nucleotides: TGTGCCAGTAGTACGGGACTAGCGGGAGGATCCGAGACCCAGTACTTC.